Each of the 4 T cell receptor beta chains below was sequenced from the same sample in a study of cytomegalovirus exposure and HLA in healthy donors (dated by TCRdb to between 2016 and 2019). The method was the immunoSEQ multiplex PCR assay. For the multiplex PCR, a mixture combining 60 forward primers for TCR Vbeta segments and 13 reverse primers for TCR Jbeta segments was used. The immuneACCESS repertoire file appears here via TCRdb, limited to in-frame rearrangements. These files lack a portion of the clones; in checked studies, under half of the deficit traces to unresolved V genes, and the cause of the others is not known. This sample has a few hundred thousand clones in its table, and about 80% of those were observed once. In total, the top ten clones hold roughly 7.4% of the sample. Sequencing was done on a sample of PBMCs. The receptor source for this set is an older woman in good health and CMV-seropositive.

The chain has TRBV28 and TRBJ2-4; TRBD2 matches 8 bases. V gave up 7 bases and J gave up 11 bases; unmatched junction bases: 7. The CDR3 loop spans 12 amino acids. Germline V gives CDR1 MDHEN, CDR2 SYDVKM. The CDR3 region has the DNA TGTGCCAGCACCCCGGGACTAGAGGTTCAGTACTTC. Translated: CASTPGLEVQYF.

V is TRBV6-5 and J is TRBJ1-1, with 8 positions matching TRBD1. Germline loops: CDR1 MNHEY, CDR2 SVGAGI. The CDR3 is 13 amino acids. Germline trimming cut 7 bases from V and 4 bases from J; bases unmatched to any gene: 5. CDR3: CASTPQGVTEAFF. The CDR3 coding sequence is TGTGCCAGCACCCCACAGGGGGTCACTGAAGCTTTCTTT.

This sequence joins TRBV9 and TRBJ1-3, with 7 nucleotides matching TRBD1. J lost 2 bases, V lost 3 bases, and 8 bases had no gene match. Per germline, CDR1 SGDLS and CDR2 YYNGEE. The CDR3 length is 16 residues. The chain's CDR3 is CASSAGFQGAGNTIYF. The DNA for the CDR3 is TGTGCCAGCAGCGCCGGGTTTCAGGGGGCTGGAAACACCATATATTTT.

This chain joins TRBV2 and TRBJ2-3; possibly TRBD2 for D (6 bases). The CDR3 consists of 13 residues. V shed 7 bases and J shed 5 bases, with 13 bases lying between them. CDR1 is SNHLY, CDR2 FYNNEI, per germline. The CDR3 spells CASIRERKDTQYF. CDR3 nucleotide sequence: TGTGCCAGCATCCGGGAGCGGAAAGATACGCAGTATTTT.